This T cell receptor (beta chain) came from a study of blood T cells in healthy people across ages. For the second PCR, which ran for 7 to 11 cycles, a sample-barcoded 5' primer and a J-beta primer mix were used. In TCRdb, the 5' RACE reads were re-called with MiXCR into one record per CDR3 protein. The sample has about 1,000,000 distinct CDR3 sequences, 40% to 55% seen once. CDR1 SGHAT and CDR2 FQNNGV come from the germline V gene. With 6 bases removed from V and 1 base from J, the gap between germline ends came to 16 bases. The CDR3 loop spans 15 amino acids. Per sample, at least 5 micrograms of total RNA were extracted.

This sequence was found in an older woman in good health. The material sequenced was blood. The rearrangement joins TRBV11-2 to TRBJ2-7; D not resolved. CDR3 loop: CASRIVSSVSYEQYF. CDR3 DNA sequence: TGTGCCAGCAGAATCGTCTCGTCGGTTTCCTACGAGCAGTACTTC.